A selection of T cell receptor beta chains follows, all from one sample in a study of T cell responses to AZD1222 COVID-19 vaccine. Some clones are missing from TCRdb's copy, which holds only in-frame ones; the method was immunoSEQ multiplex PCR. Of over 55,000 clones listed, about four fifths were seen once; the top ten hold about 6.5%. The material sequenced was peripheral blood, taken 28 days after the second AZD1222 dose. The receptors come from an adult who received the AZD1222 COVID-19 vaccine. Both conserved end residues are part of each CDR3. D genes are given only for firm matches. Clone size appears in some rows only: once, few, many, or a class for an expanded clone.

d_gene	v_gene	abundance	j_gene	CDR3nt	CDR3aa
TRBD1	TRBV6-5	NA	TRBJ2-7	TGTGCCAGCAGTTATTACGGGACAGCCTACGAGCAGTACTTC	CASSYYGTAYEQYF
NA	TRBV6-2/TRBV6-3	NA	TRBJ2-5	TGTGCCAGCAGTTCGTACCTCCACCAAGAGACCCAGTACTTC	CASSSYLHQETQYF
NA	TRBV13	many	TRBJ1-1	TGTGCCAGCAGCACTCGGGTCGCGAGGGCTTTCTTT	CASSTRVARAFF
TRBD1	TRBV19	NA	TRBJ1-2	TGTGCCAGTAATTCGGGACAGCCTCGTGGCGGCTACACCTTC	CASNSGQPRGGYTF
NA	TRBV19	NA	TRBJ2-1	TGTGCCAGTAGTTTACAGGGAAATGAGCAGTTCTTC	CASSLQGNEQFF
NA	TRBV5-1	once	TRBJ2-7	TGCGCCAGCAGCTTGACGGGCGGTTGGGCTTACGAGCAGTACTTC	CASSLTGGWAYEQYF
TRBD1	TRBV4-1	NA	TRBJ1-5	TGCGCCAGCAGCCAACTTTCCGGGACAGGGGTAAATCAGCCCCAGCATTTT	CASSQLSGTGVNQPQHF
NA	TRBV5-1	NA	TRBJ2-6	TGCGCCAGCATATTTGACGGTTCTGGGGCCAACGTCCTGACTTTC	CASIFDGSGANVLTF
NA	TRBV10-2	NA	TRBJ1-5	TGCGCCAGCAGTGTGGCTTATAGCAATCAGCCCCAGCATTTT	CASSVAYSNQPQHF
NA	TRBV5-5	NA	TRBJ1-5	TGTGCCAGCAGCTTGGGCGCAGGGGAGATGGGGCCCCAGCATTTT	CASSLGAGEMGPQHF
NA	TRBV2	NA	TRBJ1-5	TGTGCCAGCAGTGGTTTAGGGGACCCCAATCAGCCCCAGCATTTT	CASSGLGDPNQPQHF
NA	TRBV19	few	TRBJ2-7	TGTGCCAGTAGGGGGACCGTCGACGAGCAGTACTTC	CASRGTVDEQYF
NA	TRBV30	once	TRBJ2-6	TGTGCCTGGGTCAGGGGCTCTGGGGCCAACGTCCTGACTTTC	CAWVRGSGANVLTF
NA	TRBV24-1	NA	TRBJ2-2	TGTGCCACCAGTGATTTCTACACCGGGGAGCTGTTTTTT	CATSDFYTGELFF
NA	TRBV25-1	NA	TRBJ1-2	TGTGCCAGCAGTACAACAGGAAACTATGGCTACACCTTC	CASSTTGNYGYTF
NA	TRBV30	NA	TRBJ2-7	TGTGCCTGTGGCCGAGCCTACGAGCAGTACTTC	CACGRAYEQYF
TRBD1	TRBV4-2	NA	TRBJ1-2	TGTGCCAGCAGCCAAGATGGTGGTGACAGGGGGTGGAACTATGGCTACACCTTC	CASSQDGGDRGWNYGYTF
TRBD2	TRBV7-2	NA	TRBJ2-1	TGTGCCAGCAGCTGGGGACTAGCGGGGGGGGATAATGAGCAGTTCTTC	CASSWGLAGGDNEQFF
NA	TRBV5-1	NA	TRBJ2-5	TGCGCCAGCAGCTTGGTAGCAGGGTCAGAGACCCAGTACTTC	CASSLVAGSETQYF
NA	TRBV6-5	NA	TRBJ1-2	TGTGCCAGCAGTACGGCGGGAGATGGCTACACCTTC	CASSTAGDGYTF
NA	TRBV7-6	few	TRBJ1-2	TGTGCCAGCAGCTCCCGGAATGGCGGCTACACCTTC	CASSSRNGGYTF
NA	TRBV15	NA	TRBJ1-2	TGTGCCACCAGCAGAGATGGCAGGGGAGCATACGGCTACACCTTC	CATSRDGRGAYGYTF
NA	TRBV7-2	NA	TRBJ1-3	TGTGCCAGCATCCCGGGGGCGCTGAGCTCTGGAAACACCATATATTTT	CASIPGALSSGNTIYF
NA	TRBV5-1	NA	TRBJ1-1	TGCGCCAGCAGCTGGTTGGGGTTGAACACTGAAGCTTTCTTT	CASSWLGLNTEAFF
NA	TRBV19	NA	TRBJ1-2	TGTGCCAGTCAACAGGGAGCCTATGGCTACACCTTC	CASQQGAYGYTF
NA	TRBV7-9	NA	TRBJ1-6	TGTGCCAGCAGCAACCGGGACATCTACGATTCCTATAATTCACCCCTCCACTTT	CASSNRDIYDSYNSPLHF
TRBD1	TRBV6-5	NA	TRBJ1-5	TGTGCCAGCAGGCAGGGGGGTGGCAGTCAGCCCCAGCATTTT	CASRQGGGSQPQHF
NA	TRBV9	NA	TRBJ2-1	TGTGCCAGCAGCTTTGGGTTTGCCTACAATGAGCAGTTCTTC	CASSFGFAYNEQFF
NA	TRBV6-1	once	TRBJ1-6	TGTGCCAGCAGTGAAAGCGAGGTAGCACCCCTCCACTTT	CASSESEVAPLHF
NA	TRBV2	NA	TRBJ2-7	TGTGCCAGCAACTCAGGGATAAACGAGCAGTACTTC	CASNSGINEQYF
NA	TRBV29-1	few	TRBJ1-1	TGCAGCGTCGCCCCAGGATGGGGTATGAACACTGAAGCTTTCTTT	CSVAPGWGMNTEAFF
TRBD2	TRBV5-1	NA	TRBJ2-3	TGCGCCAGCAGCTTAGGTGTACAGCGGGGACGAACAGATACGCAGTATTTT	CASSLGVQRGRTDTQYF
NA	TRBV4-3	medium-sized	TRBJ1-3	TGCGCCAGCAGCCAGACCATGGGCTCTGGAAACACCATATATTTT	CASSQTMGSGNTIYF
NA	TRBV5-4	few	TRBJ2-6	TGTGCCAGCAGCTTGTTTCGGGGAGCTGAGGCTGGGGCCAACGTCCTGACTTTC	CASSLFRGAEAGANVLTF
TRBD1	TRBV5-6	NA	TRBJ2-7	TGTGCCAGCAGCTTGGCCGACAGGGGGTCCTACGAGCAGTACTTC	CASSLADRGSYEQYF
NA	TRBV24-1	NA	TRBJ1-5	TGTGCCACCAGTGATACGGGAAGCAATCAGCCCCAGCATTTT	CATSDTGSNQPQHF
NA	TRBV9	NA	TRBJ2-6	TGTGCCAGCAGCGTACCAGGGGCCAACGTCCTGACTTTC	CASSVPGANVLTF
NA	TRBV27	once	TRBJ1-2	TGTGCCAGCACCCCGGAGGCCTCGAGGGGCTACACCTTC	CASTPEASRGYTF
NA	TRBV6-1	NA	TRBJ1-5	TGTGCCAGCAGTGAAGCAGGGGTAAGCAATCAGCCCCAGCATTTT	CASSEAGVSNQPQHF
NA	TRBV23-1	NA	TRBJ2-1	TGCGCCAGCAGTCACGGACAGAGCGCCTACAATGAGCAGTTCTTC	CASSHGQSAYNEQFF
NA	TRBV4-1	once	TRBJ2-5	TGCGCCAGCAGCCAAGATCAAGAAGAGACCCAGTACTTC	CASSQDQEETQYF
TRBD1	TRBV6-4	NA	TRBJ2-1	TGTGCCAGCAGCGCCGGGACAGGGAGCTCCTACAATGAGCAGTTCTTC	CASSAGTGSSYNEQFF
NA	TRBV28	NA	TRBJ2-7	TGTGCCAGCAGTCCGCTTGCCTACGAGCAGTACTTC	CASSPLAYEQYF
NA	TRBV4-2	NA	TRBJ1-5	TGTGCCAGCAGCCAAGAGGGGTACAGAACCGATCAGCCCCAGCATTTT	CASSQEGYRTDQPQHF
NA	TRBV5-6	NA	TRBJ2-1	TGTGCCAGCAGCTTGGATCGGGGAAGCTCCTACAATGAGCAGTTCTTC	CASSLDRGSSYNEQFF
TRBD1	TRBV19	NA	TRBJ1-5	TGTGCCAGTAGGCTAACAGGGGGCAATCAGCCCCAGCATTTT	CASRLTGGNQPQHF
NA	TRBV4-2	once	TRBJ1-3	TGTGCCAGCAGCGAGTCCCGGAGCTCTGGAAACACCATATATTTT	CASSESRSSGNTIYF
NA	TRBV3-1/TRBV3-2	NA	TRBJ2-1	TGTGCCAGCAACTCCGTGGATGGGCAGTTCTTC	CASNSVDGQFF
NA	TRBV19	NA	TRBJ1-5	TGTGCCAGTAGTACGAGGGGCGGTCCGGGCAATCAGCCCCAGCATTTT	CASSTRGGPGNQPQHF
TRBD1	TRBV5-1	NA	TRBJ1-2	TGCGCCAGCAGCTTGAACCCGGGACAGGGGGCCGCTGGCTACACCTTC	CASSLNPGQGAAGYTF
NA	TRBV18	NA	TRBJ1-4	TGTGCCAGCTCACGTAACCGGGCTAATGAAAAACTGTTTTTT	CASSRNRANEKLFF
TRBD1	TRBV7-2	NA	TRBJ2-7	TGTGCCAGCAGCAAGGGACAGGGGACCTCCTACGAGCAGTACTTC	CASSKGQGTSYEQYF
NA	TRBV18	NA	TRBJ2-7	TGTGCCAGCTCACCTCCGGCGAACTACGAGCAGTACTTC	CASSPPANYEQYF
NA	TRBV5-5	once	TRBJ2-7	TGTGCCAGCAGCAAAATAACCGGGACCAGCTCCTACGAGCAGTACTTC	CASSKITGTSSYEQYF
NA	TRBV18	NA	TRBJ1-3	TGTGCCAGCTCCGTCGGGACCGCCTCTGGAAACACCATATATTTT	CASSVGTASGNTIYF
NA	TRBV7-9	once	TRBJ2-3	TGTGCCAGCAGCTTAGACACCTCCACAGATACGCAGTATTTT	CASSLDTSTDTQYF